The rows below give T cell receptor beta chains drawn from one sample of a study of blood T cell repertoires in COVID-19. The assay was immunoSEQ multiplex PCR, and TCRdb's table has in-frame clones only and misses some. Found here are about 38,000 clones, 74% of them singletons; the top ten hold over 9.5%. Source material: peripheral blood. These receptors all come from a man aged 65 to 79 with COVID-19, enrolled during active disease. CDR3s include the opening cysteine and the closing phenylalanine or tryptophan. Each record gives: clone size, V gene, J gene, CDR3 length, D gene, CDR3 DNA, CDR3 protein. The D gene is left open where the match is weak. For some rows the clone size is stated as once, few or many, or as a class when expanded; others skip it.

.	TRBV15	TRBJ2-5	16	.	TGTGCCACCAGCAGAGGATTGGGCAGGGGATACGAGACCCAGTACTTC	CATSRGLGRGYETQYF
.	TRBV28	TRBJ2-2	16	TRBD2	TGTGCCAGCAGAGATGGGACTAGCGGGGTCACCGGGGAGCTGTTTTTT	CASRDGTSGVTGELFF
.	TRBV6-6	TRBJ1-1	13	.	TGTGCCAGCAGAAGTTCCAGGAACACTGAAGCTTTCTTT	CASRSSRNTEAFF
.	TRBV4-1	TRBJ1-2	15	.	TGCGCCAGCAGCCAAGGGCAGCCCCGGGACTATGGCTACACCTTC	CASSQGQPRDYGYTF
.	TRBV7-2	TRBJ1-2	16	TRBD1	TGTGCCAGCAGCTTATTGTTAACAGGGGTTAACTATGGCTACACCTTC	CASSLLLTGVNYGYTF
.	TRBV18	TRBJ2-7	13	.	TGTGCCAGCTCACTGGGGCAGGGTTACGAGCAGTACTTC	CASSLGQGYEQYF
few	TRBV20-1	TRBJ1-2	14	.	TGCAGTGCGAGTCCGCAGGAAAAAAACTATGGCTACACCTTC	CSASPQEKNYGYTF
.	TRBV20-1	TRBJ1-2	11	.	TGCAGTGCTAGACTAGGGGATGGCTACACCTTC	CSARLGDGYTF
few	TRBV29-1	TRBJ1-5	12	.	TGCAGCGTGGGGGGGAGCAATCAGCCCCAGCATTTT	CSVGGSNQPQHF
.	TRBV12-5	TRBJ1-5	13	.	TGTGCTAGTGCCCCGACAGTCAATCAGCCCCAGCATTTT	CASAPTVNQPQHF
.	TRBV11-3	TRBJ2-1	15	.	TGTGCCAGCAGCTCCGTGGGGGGCTCCTACAATGAGCAGTTCTTC	CASSSVGGSYNEQFF
.	TRBV4-1	TRBJ2-2	21	TRBD2	TGCGCCAGCAGCCAAGAAGGCCCGGGACTAGCGGGGGGCTCTAACACCGGGGAGCTGTTTTTT	CASSQEGPGLAGGSNTGELFF
.	TRBV28	TRBJ1-5	15	TRBD1	TGTGCCAGCAGTTTAGGGACAGGGGGAGATCAGCCCCAGCATTTT	CASSLGTGGDQPQHF
.	TRBV24-1	TRBJ2-7	13	TRBD1	TGTGCCACCAGTGAGGGGACAGGGAGGGAGCAGTACTTC	CATSEGTGREQYF
.	TRBV27	TRBJ2-1	16	TRBD2	TGTGCCAGCAGTAGATCAGCCGGGACTAGCGGGGGTGAGCAGTTCTTC	CASSRSAGTSGGEQFF
.	TRBV28	TRBJ2-2	17	TRBD2	TGTGCCAGCAGTTTATGGGAATTAGCGGGGGGGCCCGGGGAGCTGTTTTTT	CASSLWELAGGPGELFF
.	TRBV27	TRBJ1-6	14	.	TGTGCCAGCAGTGCCCAGTATTATAATTCACCCCTCCACTTT	CASSAQYYNSPLHF
.	TRBV20-1	TRBJ2-1	10	.	TGCAGTGCTCAATTCAATGAGCAGTTCTTC	CSAQFNEQFF